Shown below are 3 T cell receptor beta chains from a single sample sequenced in a study of T-cell reconstitution after alpha-beta-depleted transplantation in children. A library of TCRbeta sequences, prepared with unique molecular identifiers, was generated. TCRdb recomputed calls from the PCR reads with MiXCR, one row per CDR3 protein. The table lists fewer than 550,000 distinct CDR3 sequences, over 9.5% of them singletons. This sample comprised PBMCs, mostly from graft donor cells, obtained 180 days after TCRalphabeta/CD19-depleted stem cell transplant. The receptors stem from a female patient aged 2-9 years who had a stem cell transplant for aplastic anemia, so the T cells may come from the graft donor.

Only a few counts were recorded for this clonotype. The rearrangement joins TRBV3-1 to TRBJ2-7; 9 bases are a match to TRBD2. CDR3 length: 16 residues. Germline V gene sequence: CDR1 LGHDT, CDR2 YNNKEL (reference sequence). V lost 0 bases, J lost 0 bases, and 3 bases stayed unmatched. CDR3: CASSQDGTSHSYEQYF. The CDR3 DNA follows: TGTGCCAGCAGCCAAGATGGGACTAGCCACTCCTACGAGCAGTACTTC.

The gene calls are TRBV19 and TRBJ2-7, with TRBD2 matching over 11 bases. Unmatched junction bases numbered 10, after V lost 6 bases and J lost 6 bases. This CDR3 region has 15 residues. CDR1 and CDR2 (germline): LNHDA, SQIVND (reference sequence). The CDR3 DNA follows: TGTGCCAGTAGCTCCAGACTAGCGGGACCTGTCGAGCAGTACTTC. It translates to CASSSRLAGPVEQYF.

The gene calls are TRBV7-3 and TRBJ2-5; TRBD1 matches at 7 bases. This CDR3 is 16 amino acids long. The trim removed 0 bases at V and 7 bases at J, leaving 11 bases unmatched. The V gene's germline CDR1 is SGHTA and CDR2 FQGTGA. The CDR3 spells CASSLTATGSLATQYF. The CDR3 nucleotides are TGTGCCAGCAGCTTAACGGCGACAGGGAGTCTCGCGACCCAGTACTTC.